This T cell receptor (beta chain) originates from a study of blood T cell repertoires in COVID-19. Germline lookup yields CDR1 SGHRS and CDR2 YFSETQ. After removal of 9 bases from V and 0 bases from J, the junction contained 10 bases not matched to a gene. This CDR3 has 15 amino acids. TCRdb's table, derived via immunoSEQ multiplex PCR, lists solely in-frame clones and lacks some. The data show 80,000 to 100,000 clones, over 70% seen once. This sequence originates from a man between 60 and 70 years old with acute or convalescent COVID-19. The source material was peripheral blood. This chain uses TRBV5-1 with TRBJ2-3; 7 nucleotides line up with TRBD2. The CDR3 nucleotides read TGCGCCACCTCTCTCCTAGCGGCTAGCACAGATACGCAGTATTTT. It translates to CATSLLAASTDTQYF.